This T cell receptor (beta chain) comes out of a study of yellow fever vaccine responses in identical twins. Whole-study findings and limits: Convergence reportedly seemed to mark part of the twins' vaccine T cell response, with personalization marking the rest.

Worth noting for this clonotype: Its specificity is unknown.

The V end lost 7 bases, the J end lost 5 bases, and 8 bases lay between the germline ends. The CDR3 is 11 amino acids. Each CDR3 protein gets one entry after TCRdb re-called the RT-PCR reads with MiXCR. The sample has roughly 2,000 distinct CDR3 sequences, 32% seen once. The chain combines TRBV12-3 or TRBV12-4 with TRBJ2-5; D gene ambiguous. The receptor's source is a woman under 30 who received the yellow fever vaccine. The sample was T cells from blood (PBMCs), unsorted or a sorted subset (not recorded which), taken before or after yellow fever vaccination (not recorded which). The DNA of the CDR3 is TGTGCCAGCACCGGAAGGGAGACCCAGTACTTC. Translating gives CASTGRETQYF.